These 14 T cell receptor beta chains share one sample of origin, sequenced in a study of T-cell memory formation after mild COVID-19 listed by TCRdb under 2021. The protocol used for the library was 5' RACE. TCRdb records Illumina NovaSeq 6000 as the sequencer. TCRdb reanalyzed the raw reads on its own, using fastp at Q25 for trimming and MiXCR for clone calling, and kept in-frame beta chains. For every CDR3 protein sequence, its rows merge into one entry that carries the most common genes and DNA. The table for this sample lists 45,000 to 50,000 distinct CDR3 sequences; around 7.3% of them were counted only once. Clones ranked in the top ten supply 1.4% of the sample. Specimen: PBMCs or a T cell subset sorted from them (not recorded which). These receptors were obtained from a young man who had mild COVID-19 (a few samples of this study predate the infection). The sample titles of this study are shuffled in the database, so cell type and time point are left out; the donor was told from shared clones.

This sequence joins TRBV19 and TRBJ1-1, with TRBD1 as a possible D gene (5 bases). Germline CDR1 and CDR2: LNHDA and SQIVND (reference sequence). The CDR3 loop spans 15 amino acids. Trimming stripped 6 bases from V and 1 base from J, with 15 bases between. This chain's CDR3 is CASRGRGLSNTEAFF. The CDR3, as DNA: TGTGCCAGTAGGGGACGGGGACTGTCGAACACTGAAGCTTTCTTT.

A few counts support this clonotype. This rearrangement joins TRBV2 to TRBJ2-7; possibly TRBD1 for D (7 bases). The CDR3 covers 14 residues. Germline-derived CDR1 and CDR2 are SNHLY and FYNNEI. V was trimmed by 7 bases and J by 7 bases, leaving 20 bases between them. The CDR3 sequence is CASTGGSPTGEQYF. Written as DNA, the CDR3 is TGTGCCAGCACAGGGGGGTCCCCGACGGGGGAGCAGTACTTC. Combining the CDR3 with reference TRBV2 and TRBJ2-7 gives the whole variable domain EPEVTQTPSHQVTQMGQEVILRCVPISNHLYFYWYRQILGQKVEFLVSFYNNEISEKSEIFDDQFSVERPDGSNFTLKIRSTKLEDSAMYFCASTGGSPTGEQYFGPGTRLTVT.

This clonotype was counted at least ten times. CDR3 DNA sequence: TGTGCCAGCAGCCTAGAGAGGGAGGATACGCAGTATTTT. It is translated as CASSLEREDTQYF. The chain is built from TRBV7-2 and TRBJ2-3; TRBD2 is a possible D gene (5 bases). Germline CDR1 and CDR2: SGHTA and FQGNSA. This CDR3 has 13 amino acids. The V end was cut by 5 bases, the J end by 6 bases, with 12 bases between.

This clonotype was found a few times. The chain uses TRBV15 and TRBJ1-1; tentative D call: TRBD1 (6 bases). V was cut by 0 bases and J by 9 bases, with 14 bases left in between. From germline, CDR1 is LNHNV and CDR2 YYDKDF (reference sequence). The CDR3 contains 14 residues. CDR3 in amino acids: CATSRDRGGGKAFF. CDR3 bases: TGTGCCACCAGCAGAGATCGGGGAGGGGGGAAAGCTTTCTTT.

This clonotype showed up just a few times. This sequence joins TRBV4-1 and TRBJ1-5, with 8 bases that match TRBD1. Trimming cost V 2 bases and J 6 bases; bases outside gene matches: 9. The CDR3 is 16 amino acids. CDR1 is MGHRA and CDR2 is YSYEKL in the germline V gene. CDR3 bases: TGCGCCAGCAGCCAACGAATCCGGGACAGGTTTCAGCCCCAGCATTTT. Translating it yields CASSQRIRDRFQPQHF.

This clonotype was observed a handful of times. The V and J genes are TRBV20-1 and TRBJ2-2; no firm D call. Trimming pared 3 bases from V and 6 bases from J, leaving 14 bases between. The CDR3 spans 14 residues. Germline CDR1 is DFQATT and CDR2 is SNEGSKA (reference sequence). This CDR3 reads CSASLTERSGELFF. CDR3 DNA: TGCAGTGCTAGCCTGACCGAGCGTTCCGGGGAGCTGTTTTTT.

CDR3 residues: CATSDLGRTGGLNEQFF. DNA of the CDR3: TGTGCCACCAGTGATTTGGGGAGGACAGGGGGCCTCAATGAGCAGTTCTTC. The genes are TRBV24-1 and TRBJ2-1, with 11 nucleotides matching TRBD1. Germline CDR1 KGHDR, CDR2 SFDVKD. Losses at the gene ends were 0 bases for V and 6 bases for J; bases not matched to a gene: 6. The CDR3 is 17 residues long.

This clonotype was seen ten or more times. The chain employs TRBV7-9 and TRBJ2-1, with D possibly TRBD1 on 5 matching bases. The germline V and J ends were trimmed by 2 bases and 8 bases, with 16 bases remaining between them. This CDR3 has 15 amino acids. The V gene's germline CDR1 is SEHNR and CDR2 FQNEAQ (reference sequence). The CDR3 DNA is TGTGCCAGCAGCTTATATCACGCCAGGGTGGATGAGCAGTTCTTC. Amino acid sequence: CASSLYHARVDEQFF. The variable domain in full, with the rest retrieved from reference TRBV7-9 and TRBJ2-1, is DTGVSQNPRHKITKRGQNVTFRCDPISEHNRLYWYRQTLGQGPEFLTYFQNEAQLEKSRLLSDRFSAERPKGSFSTLEIQRTEQGDSAMYLCASSLYHARVDEQFFGPGTRLTVL.

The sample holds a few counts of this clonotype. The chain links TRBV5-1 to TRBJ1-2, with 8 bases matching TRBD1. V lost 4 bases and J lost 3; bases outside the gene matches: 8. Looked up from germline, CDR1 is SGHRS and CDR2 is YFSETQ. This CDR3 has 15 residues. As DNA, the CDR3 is TGCGCCAGCAGCCTGGGGACAGGAGCCCACTATGGCTACACCTTC. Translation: CASSLGTGAHYGYTF.

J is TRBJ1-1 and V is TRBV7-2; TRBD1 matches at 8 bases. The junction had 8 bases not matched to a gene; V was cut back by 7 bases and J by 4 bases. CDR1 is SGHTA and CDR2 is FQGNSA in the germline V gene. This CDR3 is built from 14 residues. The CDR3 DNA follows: TGTGCCAGCAACAACAGGGGGTTGGGCACTGAAGCTTTCTTT. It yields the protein CASNNRGLGTEAFF.

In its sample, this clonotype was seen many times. CDR3 sequence reads: CASSFTGARTGELFF. CDR3 sequence (DNA): TGTGCCAGCAGCTTTACAGGGGCGAGGACCGGGGAGCTGTTTTTT. The rearrangement uses TRBV7-2 and TRBJ2-2; 7 bases are a match to TRBD1. V was pared by 3 bases and J by 5 bases, with 6 bases of the junction left unmatched. This CDR3 spans 15 amino acids. Germline values: CDR1 SGHTA, CDR2 FQGNSA.

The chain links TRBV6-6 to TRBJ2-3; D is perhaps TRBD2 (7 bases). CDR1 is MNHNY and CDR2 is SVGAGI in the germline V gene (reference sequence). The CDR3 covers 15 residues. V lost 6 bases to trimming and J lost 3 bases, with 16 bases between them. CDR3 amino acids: CASRFGGRGTDTQYF. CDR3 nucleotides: TGTGCCAGCAGGTTCGGGGGGCGCGGGACAGATACGCAGTATTTT.

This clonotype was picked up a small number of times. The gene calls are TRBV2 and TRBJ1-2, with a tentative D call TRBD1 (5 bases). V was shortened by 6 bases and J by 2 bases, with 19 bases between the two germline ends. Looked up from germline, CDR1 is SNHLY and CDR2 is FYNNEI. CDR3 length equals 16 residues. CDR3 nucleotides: TGTGCCAGCAGAGACTCCCCCGGGGCGGCGAACTATGGCTACACCTTC. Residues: CASRDSPGAANYGYTF.

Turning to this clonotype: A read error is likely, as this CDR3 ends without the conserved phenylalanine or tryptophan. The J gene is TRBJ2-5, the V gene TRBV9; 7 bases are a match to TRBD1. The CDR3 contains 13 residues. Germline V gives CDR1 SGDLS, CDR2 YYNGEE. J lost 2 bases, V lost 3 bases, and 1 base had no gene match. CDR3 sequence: CASSAGQQETQYL. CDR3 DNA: TGTGCCAGCAGCGCGGGACAGCAAGAGACCCAGTACTTA.